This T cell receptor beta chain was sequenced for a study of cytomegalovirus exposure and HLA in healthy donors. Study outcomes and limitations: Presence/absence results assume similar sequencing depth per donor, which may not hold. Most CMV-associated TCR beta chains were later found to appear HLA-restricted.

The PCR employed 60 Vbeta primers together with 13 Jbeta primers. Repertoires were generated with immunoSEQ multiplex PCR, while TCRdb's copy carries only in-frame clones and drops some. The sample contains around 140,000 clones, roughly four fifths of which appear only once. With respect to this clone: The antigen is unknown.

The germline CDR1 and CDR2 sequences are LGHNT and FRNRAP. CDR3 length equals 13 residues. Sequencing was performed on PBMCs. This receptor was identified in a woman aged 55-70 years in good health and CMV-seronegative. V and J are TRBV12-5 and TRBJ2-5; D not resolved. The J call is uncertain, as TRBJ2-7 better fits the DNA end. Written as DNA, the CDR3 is TGTGCTAGTTTTATCGGGTTTCACTACGAGCAGTACTTC. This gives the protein CASFIGFHYEQYF.